The present T cell receptor (beta chain) was sequenced within a study of CD8 T cells in ankylosing spondylitis (dated by TCRdb to the late 2010s). In terms of the full investigation: To find TCR variants linked to disease, the study profiled T cell receptor beta repertoires in ankylosing spondylitis patients and healthy donors. Samples of peripheral blood were taken, and for ankylosing spondylitis patients, synovial fluid was collected as well. The full study cohort comprised around 23 ankylosing spondylitis patients and over 95 healthy donors.

Sequencing was performed on an Illumina HiSeq 2500. Quantitative 5'-RACE with molecular barcodes was the method used to prepare the TCR beta libraries. The authors' pipeline ran thus. Disease-linked TCR variants were identified with a new computational method built on a probabilistic model of VDJ rearrangement. TCRdb reprocessing: public reads trimmed at Q25 with fastp, clones called with MiXCR, in-frame beta chains kept. Each entry merges the rows of one CDR3 protein and shows their most common DNA and genes. The V and J calls and clone size come from TCRdb's table, not from the authors' own analysis. This sample has more than 650,000 distinct CDR3 sequences in its table, and about 11% of those were observed once. Together, the top ten hold approximately 0.46% of the sample. A few counts support this clonotype. Its antigen is unknown. No base qualities exist here, and no much larger clone lies one base off it.

General findings and caveats noted by the study authors: The disease-linked clones were reported as significantly enriched in matched synovial fluid samples from ankylosing spondylitis patients. Some of the motif variants had been reported before in the synovial fluid and blood of reactive arthritis patients, a finding that suggests common disease-initiation mechanisms. A CD8+ phenotype was shown by the disease-linked clones, which were found at relatively low frequencies in peripheral blood. A TCR beta motif made up of under ten highly homologous amino acid variants appeared to be characteristic of blood from ankylosing spondylitis patients.

Trimming takes 7 bases from V and 3 bases from J, and the germline ends sit 18 bases apart. Reading from cysteine to phenylalanine, the CDR3 counts 14 amino acids. Only the CDR3 portion is preserved as DNA: 42 bases, with reading frame beginning at the first base. CDR1 and CDR2 are read off the germline V gene (reference sequence) as DFQATT and SNEGSKA. This clonotype was sampled from a male donor with ankylosing spondylitis. Sequencing was done on a sample of blood, either unsorted or a sorted T cell fraction (not recorded which). This chain is built from TRBV20-1 and TRBJ1-2; the D gene cannot be resolved reliably. The DNA reads TGCAGTGGTGGTACAGCCGGTCGGGACTATGGCTACACCTTC. It translates as CSGGTAGRDYGYTF.